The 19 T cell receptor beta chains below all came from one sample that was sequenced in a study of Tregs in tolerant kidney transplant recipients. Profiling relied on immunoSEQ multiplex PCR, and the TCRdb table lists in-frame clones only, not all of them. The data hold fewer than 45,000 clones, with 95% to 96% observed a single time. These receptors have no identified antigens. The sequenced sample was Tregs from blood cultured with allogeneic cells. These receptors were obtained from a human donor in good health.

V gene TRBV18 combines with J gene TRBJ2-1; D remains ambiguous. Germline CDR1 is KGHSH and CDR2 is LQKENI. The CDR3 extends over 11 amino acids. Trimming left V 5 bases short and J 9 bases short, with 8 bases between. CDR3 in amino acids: CASSTLGEQFF. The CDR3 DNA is TGTGCCAGCTCAACCTTGGGTGAGCAGTTCTTC.

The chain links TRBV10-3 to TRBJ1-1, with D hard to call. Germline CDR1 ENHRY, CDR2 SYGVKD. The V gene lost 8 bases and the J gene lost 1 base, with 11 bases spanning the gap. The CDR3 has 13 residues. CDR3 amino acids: CAIQWGGNTEAFF. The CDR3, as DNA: TGTGCCATCCAGTGGGGTGGGAACACTGAAGCTTTCTTT.

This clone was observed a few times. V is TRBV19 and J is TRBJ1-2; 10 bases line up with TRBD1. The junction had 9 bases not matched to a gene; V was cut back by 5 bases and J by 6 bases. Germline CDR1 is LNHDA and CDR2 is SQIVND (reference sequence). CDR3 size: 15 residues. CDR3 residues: CASSEALTGGDGYTF. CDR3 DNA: TGTGCCAGTAGTGAGGCCTTGACAGGGGGCGATGGCTACACCTTC.

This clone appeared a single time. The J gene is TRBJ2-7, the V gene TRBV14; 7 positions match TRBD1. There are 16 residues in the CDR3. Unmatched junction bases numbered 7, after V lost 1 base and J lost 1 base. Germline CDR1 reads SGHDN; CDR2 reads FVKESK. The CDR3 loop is CASSQAQGRLSYEQYF. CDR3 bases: TGTGCCAGCAGCCAAGCACAGGGGCGGCTTTCCTACGAGCAGTACTTC.

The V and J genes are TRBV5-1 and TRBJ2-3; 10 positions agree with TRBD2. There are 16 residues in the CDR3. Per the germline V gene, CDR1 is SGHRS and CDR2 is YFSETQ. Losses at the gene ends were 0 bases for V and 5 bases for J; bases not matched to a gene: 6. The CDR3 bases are TGCGCCAGCAGCTTGGGAGCGGGAGGGCCGGTAGATACGCAGTATTTT. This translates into CASSLGAGGPVDTQYF.

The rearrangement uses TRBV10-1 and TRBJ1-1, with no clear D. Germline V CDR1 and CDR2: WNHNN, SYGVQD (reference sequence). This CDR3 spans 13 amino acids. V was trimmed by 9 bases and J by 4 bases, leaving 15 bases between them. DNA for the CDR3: TGCGCCAGTTCACCCTACTTGGGCACTGAAGCTTTCTTT. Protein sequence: CASSPYLGTEAFF.

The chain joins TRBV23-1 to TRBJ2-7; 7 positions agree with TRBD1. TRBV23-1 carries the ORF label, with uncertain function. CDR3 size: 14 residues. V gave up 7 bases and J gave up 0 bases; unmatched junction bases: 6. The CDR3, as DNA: TGCGCCAGCATCTCCCGGGACAGCTCCTACGAGCAGTACTTC. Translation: CASISRDSSYEQYF.

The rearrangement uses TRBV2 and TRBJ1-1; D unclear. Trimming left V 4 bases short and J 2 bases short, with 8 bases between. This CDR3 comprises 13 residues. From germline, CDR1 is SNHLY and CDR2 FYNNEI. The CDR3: CASSGPGNTEAFF. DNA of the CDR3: TGTGCCAGCAGTGGCCCGGGAAACACTGAAGCTTTCTTT. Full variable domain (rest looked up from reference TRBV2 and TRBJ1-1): EPEVTQTPSHQVTQMGQEVILRCVPISNHLYFYWYRQILGQKVEFLVSFYNNEISEKSEIFDDQFSVERPDGSNFTLKIRSTKLEDSAMYFCASSGPGNTEAFFGQGTRLTVV.

The CDR3, as DNA: TGTGCCAGCTCACCGCGGGTCTTAGAAGACACTGAAGCTTTCTTT. Its protein product is CASSPRVLEDTEAFF. This chain joins TRBV18 and TRBJ1-1; D not resolved. The CDR3 is 15 residues long. CDR1 is KGHSH and CDR2 is LQKENI in the germline V gene. The V end lost 3 bases, the J end lost 3 bases, and 14 bases lay between the germline ends.

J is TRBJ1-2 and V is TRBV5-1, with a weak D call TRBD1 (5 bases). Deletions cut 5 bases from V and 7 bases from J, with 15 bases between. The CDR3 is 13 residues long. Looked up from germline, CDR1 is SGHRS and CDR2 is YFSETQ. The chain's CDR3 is CASRAGTLSGYTF. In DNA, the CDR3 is TGCGCCAGCAGGGCCGGGACCCTCAGTGGCTACACCTTC.

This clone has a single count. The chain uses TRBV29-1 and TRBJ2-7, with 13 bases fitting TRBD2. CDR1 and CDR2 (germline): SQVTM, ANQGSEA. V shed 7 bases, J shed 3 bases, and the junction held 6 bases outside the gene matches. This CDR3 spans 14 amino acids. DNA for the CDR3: TGCAGCGCGGGAGGACTAGCGGGAGTCTACGAGCAGTACTTC. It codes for CSAGGLAGVYEQYF.

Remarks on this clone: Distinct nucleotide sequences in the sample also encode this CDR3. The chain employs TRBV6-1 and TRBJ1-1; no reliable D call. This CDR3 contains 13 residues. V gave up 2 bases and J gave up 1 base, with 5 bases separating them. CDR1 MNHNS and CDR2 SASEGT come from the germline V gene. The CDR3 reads CASSELWNTEAFF. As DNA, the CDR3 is TGTGCCAGCAGTGAACTATGGAACACTGAAGCTTTCTTT.

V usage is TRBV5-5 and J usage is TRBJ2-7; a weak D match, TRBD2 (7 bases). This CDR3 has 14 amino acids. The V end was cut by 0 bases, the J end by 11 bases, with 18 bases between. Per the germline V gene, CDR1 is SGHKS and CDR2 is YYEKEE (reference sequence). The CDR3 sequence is CASSLGGGGGLEYF. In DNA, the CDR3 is TGTGCCAGCAGCTTGGGAGGAGGGGGAGGGTTGGAGTACTTC.

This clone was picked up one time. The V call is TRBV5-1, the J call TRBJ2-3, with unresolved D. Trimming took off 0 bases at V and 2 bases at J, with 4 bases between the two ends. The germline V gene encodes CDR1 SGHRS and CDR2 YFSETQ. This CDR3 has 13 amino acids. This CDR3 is CASSLGFTDTQYF. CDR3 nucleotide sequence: TGCGCCAGCAGCTTGGGCTTCACAGATACGCAGTATTTT.

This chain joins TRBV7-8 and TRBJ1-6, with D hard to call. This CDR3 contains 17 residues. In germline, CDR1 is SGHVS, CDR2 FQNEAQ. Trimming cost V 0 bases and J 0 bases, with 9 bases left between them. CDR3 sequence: CASSLAVPSSYNSPLHF. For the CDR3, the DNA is TGTGCCAGCAGCTTAGCGGTACCCAGCTCCTATAATTCACCCCTCCACTTT.

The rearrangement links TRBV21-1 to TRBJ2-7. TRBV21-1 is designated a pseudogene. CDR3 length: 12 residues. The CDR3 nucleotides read TGTGCCAGCAGCAAAGTTCATAAGGGACAGTACTTC. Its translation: CASSKVHKGQYF.

The CDR3 region is CASSPREGTTGELFF. CDR3 nucleotide sequence: TGCGCCAGCAGCCCTAGGGAGGGGACCACCGGGGAGCTGTTTTTT. This chain links TRBV5-1 with TRBJ2-2; TRBD2 agrees at 7 bases. V lost 4 bases to trimming and J lost 4 bases; unmatched junction nucleotides: 7. This CDR3 spans 15 amino acids. Germline CDR1 is SGHRS and CDR2 is YFSETQ. The full variable domain, in which reference TRBV5-1 and TRBJ2-2 provide the parts outside the CDR3, is KAGVTQTPRYLIKTRGQQVTLSCSPISGHRSVSWYQQTPGQGLQFLFEYFSETQRNKGNFPGRFSGRQFSNSRSEMNVSTLELGDSALYLCASSPREGTTGELFFGEGSRLTVL.

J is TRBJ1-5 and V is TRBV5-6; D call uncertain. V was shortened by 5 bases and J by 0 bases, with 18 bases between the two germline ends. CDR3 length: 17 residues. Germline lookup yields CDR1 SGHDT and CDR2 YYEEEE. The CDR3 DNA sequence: TGTGCCAGCAGTTACGGGATTGGAGAGTATAGCAATCAGCCCCAGCATTTT. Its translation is CASSYGIGEYSNQPQHF.

As DNA, the CDR3 is TGTGCCAGCAGGGGTCTTAACGATGAAGCTTTCTTT. Encoded protein: CASRGLNDEAFF. The rearrangement joins TRBV2 to TRBJ1-1; D call uncertain. Trimming shortened V by 6 bases and J by 7 bases, and 12 bases separated the two germline ends. CDR1 SNHLY and CDR2 FYNNEI come from the germline V gene. The CDR3 length is 12 residues.